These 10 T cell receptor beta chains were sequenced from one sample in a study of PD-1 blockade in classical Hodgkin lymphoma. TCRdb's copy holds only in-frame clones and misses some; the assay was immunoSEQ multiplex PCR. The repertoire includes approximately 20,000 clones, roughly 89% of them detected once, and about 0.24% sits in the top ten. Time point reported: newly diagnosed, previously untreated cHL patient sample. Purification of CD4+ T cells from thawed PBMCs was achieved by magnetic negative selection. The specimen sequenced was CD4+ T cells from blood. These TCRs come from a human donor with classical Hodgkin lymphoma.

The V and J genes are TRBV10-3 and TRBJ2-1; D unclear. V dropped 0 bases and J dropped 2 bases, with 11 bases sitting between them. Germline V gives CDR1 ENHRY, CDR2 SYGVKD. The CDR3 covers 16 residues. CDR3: CAISESWLLTYNEQFF. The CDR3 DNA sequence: TGTGCCATCAGTGAGTCTTGGCTCCTAACCTACAATGAGCAGTTCTTC.

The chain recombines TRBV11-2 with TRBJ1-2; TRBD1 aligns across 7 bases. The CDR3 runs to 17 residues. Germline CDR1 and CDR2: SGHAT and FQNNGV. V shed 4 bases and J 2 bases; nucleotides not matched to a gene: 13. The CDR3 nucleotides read TGTGCCAGCAGCTCTCCGAAGAAGAGACAGGGAAACTATGGCTACACCTTC. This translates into CASSSPKKRQGNYGYTF.

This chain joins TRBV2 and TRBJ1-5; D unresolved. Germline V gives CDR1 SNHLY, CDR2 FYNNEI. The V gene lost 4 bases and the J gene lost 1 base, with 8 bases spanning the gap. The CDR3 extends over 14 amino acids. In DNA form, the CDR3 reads TGTGCCAGCAGTGCCGAAGGAAGCAATCAGCCCCAGCATTTT. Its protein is CASSAEGSNQPQHF.

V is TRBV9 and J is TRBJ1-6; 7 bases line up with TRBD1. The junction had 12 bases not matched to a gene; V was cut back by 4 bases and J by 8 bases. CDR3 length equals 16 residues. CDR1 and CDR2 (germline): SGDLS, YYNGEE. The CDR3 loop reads CASSLGTDPRDSPLHF. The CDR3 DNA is TGTGCCAGCAGCTTAGGGACAGACCCCCGGGATTCACCCCTCCACTTT. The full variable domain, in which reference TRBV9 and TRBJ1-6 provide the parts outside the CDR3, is DSGVTQTPKHLITATGQRVTLRCSPRSGDLSVYWYQQSLDQGLQFLIQYYNGEERAKGNILERFSAQQFPDLHSELNLSSLELGDSALYFCASSLGTDPRDSPLHFGNGTRLTVT.

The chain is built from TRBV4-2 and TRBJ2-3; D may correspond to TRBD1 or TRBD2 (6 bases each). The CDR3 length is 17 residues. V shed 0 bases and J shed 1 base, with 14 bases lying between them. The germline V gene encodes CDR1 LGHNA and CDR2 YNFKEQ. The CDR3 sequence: CASSQEGGRARTDTQYF. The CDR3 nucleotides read TGTGCCAGCAGCCAAGAAGGGGGGCGGGCTCGCACAGATACGCAGTATTTT.

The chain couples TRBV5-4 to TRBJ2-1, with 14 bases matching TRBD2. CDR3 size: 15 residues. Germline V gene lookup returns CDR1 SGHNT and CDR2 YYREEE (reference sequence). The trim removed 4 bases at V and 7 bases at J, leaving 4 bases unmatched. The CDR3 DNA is TGTGCCAGCAGCAGACTAGCGGGGGGGCTGAATGAGCAGTTCTTC. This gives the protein CASSRLAGGLNEQFF. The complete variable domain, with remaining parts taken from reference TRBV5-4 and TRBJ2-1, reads ETGVTQSPTHLIKTRGQQVTLRCSSQSGHNTVSWYQQALGQGPQFIFQYYREEENGRGNFPPRFSGLQFPNYSSELNVNALELDDSALYLCASSRLAGGLNEQFFGPGTRLTVL.

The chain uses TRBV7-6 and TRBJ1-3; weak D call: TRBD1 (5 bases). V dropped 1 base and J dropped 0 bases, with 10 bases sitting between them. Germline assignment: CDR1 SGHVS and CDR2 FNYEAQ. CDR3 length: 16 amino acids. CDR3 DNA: TGTGCCAGCAGCTTAGTTGCAGGGACCTCTGGAAACACCATATATTTT. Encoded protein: CASSLVAGTSGNTIYF.

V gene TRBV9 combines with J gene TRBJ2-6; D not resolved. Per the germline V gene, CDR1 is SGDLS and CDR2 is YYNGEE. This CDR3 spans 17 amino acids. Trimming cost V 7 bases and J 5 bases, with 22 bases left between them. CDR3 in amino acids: CASRVLFKQSRANVLTF. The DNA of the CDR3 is TGTGCCAGCCGGGTATTGTTCAAACAAAGTCGGGCCAACGTCCTGACTTTC.

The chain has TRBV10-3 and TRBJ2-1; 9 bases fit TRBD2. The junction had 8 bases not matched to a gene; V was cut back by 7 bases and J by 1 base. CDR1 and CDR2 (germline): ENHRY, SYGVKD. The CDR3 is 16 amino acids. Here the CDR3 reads CAITVKREASYNEQFF. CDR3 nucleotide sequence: TGTGCCATCACGGTCAAGCGGGAGGCTTCCTACAATGAGCAGTTCTTC.

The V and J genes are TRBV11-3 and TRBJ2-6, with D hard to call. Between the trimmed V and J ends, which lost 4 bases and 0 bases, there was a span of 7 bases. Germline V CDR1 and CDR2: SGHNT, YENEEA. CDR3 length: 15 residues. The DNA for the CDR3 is TGTGCCAGCAGCTACGGCGGCTCTGGGGCCAACGTCCTGACTTTC. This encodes CASSYGGSGANVLTF. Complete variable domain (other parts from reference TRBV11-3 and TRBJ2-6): EAGVVQSPRYKIIEKKQPVAFWCNPISGHNTLYWYLQNLGQGPELLIRYENEEAVDDSQLPKDRFSAERLKGVDSTLKIQPAELGDSAVYLCASSYGGSGANVLTFGAGSRLTVL.